Below are 21 T cell receptor beta chains sequenced from a single sample in a study of blood T cell repertoires in COVID-19. Some clones are missing from TCRdb's copy, which holds only in-frame ones; the method was immunoSEQ multiplex PCR. This table has about 250,000 clones, about 80% appearing once. Sequenced: peripheral blood. The receptors were sampled from a woman aged 80 or over with acute or convalescent COVID-19.

The V gene is TRBV18, the J gene TRBJ1-2; tentative D call: TRBD1 (6 bases). The V and J ends lost 5 bases and 5 bases respectively, with 21 bases between them. Germline CDR1 and CDR2: KGHSH and LQKENI. CDR3 length equals 16 residues. The CDR3 is CASSIQPGGRRYGYTF. CDR3 DNA sequence: TGTGCCAGCTCAATCCAACCGGGGGGCAGGAGATATGGCTACACCTTC.

V and J are TRBV9 and TRBJ2-6; unclear D gene. The germline gives CDR1 SGDLS, CDR2 YYNGEE. The CDR3 has 15 amino acids. V dropped 2 bases and J dropped 3 bases, with 9 bases sitting between them. Here the CDR3 reads CASSVASGGANVLTF. The CDR3 DNA reads TGTGCCAGCAGCGTTGCCTCCGGTGGGGCCAACGTCCTGACTTTC.

The rearrangement links TRBV29-1 to TRBJ2-7; 7 bases line up with TRBD1. The CDR3 spans 13 residues. Germline loops: CDR1 SQVTM, CDR2 ANQGSEA. Losses at the gene ends were 4 bases for V and 3 bases for J; bases not matched to a gene: 6. CDR3: CSVGTGPDYEQYF. The CDR3 nucleotides are TGCAGCGTTGGGACAGGACCCGACTACGAGCAGTACTTC.

The chain employs TRBV21-1 and TRBJ1-2; whether TRBD1, the table's D call, matches the DNA was not checked. TRBV21-1 constitutes a pseudogene. This CDR3 spans 15 amino acids. CDR3 nucleotide sequence: TGTGCCAGCAGCAAAGAAGGGGGTATGGACTATGGCTACACCTTC. Its translation: CASSKEGGMDYGYTF.

The gene calls are TRBV5-1 and TRBJ2-2; 7 nucleotides align to TRBD2. The J segment lost 1 base and the V segment lost 7 bases, leaving 7 bases of the junction unmatched. The CDR3 sequence is 15 residues long. CDR1 is SGHRS, CDR2 YFSETQ, per germline. CDR3 residues: CASQPREGNTGELFF. The CDR3 nucleotides are TGCGCCAGCCAGCCCAGGGAGGGGAACACCGGGGAGCTGTTTTTT.

The V call is TRBV11-2, the J call TRBJ1-2; the D gene is possibly TRBD1 (5 bases). The ends were cut back, 5 bases at V and 4 bases at J, with 14 bases in the middle. The CDR3 consists of 14 residues. Germline CDR1 is SGHAT and CDR2 is FQNNGV. In nucleotides, the CDR3 is TGTGCCAGCAGCCCGGGGGTTTCTGGCTATGGCTACACCTTC. It is translated as CASSPGVSGYGYTF.

This clone occurred once. The V and J genes are TRBV6-6 and TRBJ2-1, with 13 bases that match TRBD2. Germline loops: CDR1 MNHNY, CDR2 SVGAGI (reference sequence). The CDR3 contains 16 residues. J was trimmed by 10 bases and V by 0 bases; bases with no gene match: 6. CDR3 region: CASSYSTSGRAGEQFF. The CDR3 DNA follows: TGTGCCAGCAGTTACTCAACTAGCGGGAGGGCCGGGGAGCAGTTCTTC.

This clone was observed once. V gene TRBV2 combines with J gene TRBJ2-1; D might be TRBD2 (7 bases). CDR3 size: 14 residues. Trimming took off 8 bases at V and 4 bases at J, with 15 bases between the two ends. CDR1 and CDR2 from the germline V gene are SNHLY and FYNNEI. CDR3 region: CASGRDTGYNEQFF. CDR3 coding DNA: TGTGCCAGCGGGAGGGACACAGGATACAATGAGCAGTTCTTC.

In regard to this clone: Germline is not matched at one junction end, which may reflect a read error. The chain links TRBV19 to TRBJ2-3; possibly TRBD1 for D (5 bases). This CDR3 contains 13 residues. Germline V gives CDR1 LNHDA, CDR2 SQIVND (reference sequence). The CDR3 sequence: CANSIAGTDTQYF. DNA for the CDR3: TGTGCCAATAGTATAGCAGGGACAGATACGCAGTATTTT.

J is TRBJ1-2 and V is TRBV6-2 or TRBV6-3; 7 bases line up with TRBD1. Per germline, CDR1 MNHEY and CDR2 SVGEGT. Trimming removed 4 bases from V and 2 bases from J; junction bases left unmatched: 1. The CDR3 is made up of 13 amino acids. CDR3 residues: CASSSTGNYGYTF. In DNA form, the CDR3 reads TGTGCCAGCAGTTCGACAGGGAACTATGGCTACACCTTC.

V usage is TRBV5-1 and J usage is TRBJ2-5, with D possibly being TRBD1 (5 bases). The length of the CDR3 is 14 residues. Looked up from germline, CDR1 is SGHRS and CDR2 is YFSETQ. V gave up 0 bases and J gave up 0 bases, with 6 bases separating them. The CDR3 protein is CASSLEGYQETQYF. The CDR3 region has the DNA TGCGCCAGCAGCTTGGAGGGGTACCAAGAGACCCAGTACTTC.

The gene calls are TRBV3-1 (or the pseudogene TRBV3-2) and TRBJ1-5; a weak D match, TRBD1 (6 bases). Trimming stripped 1 base from V and 2 bases from J, with 15 bases between. The CDR3 covers 17 residues. Germline CDR1 LGHDT, CDR2 YNNKEL (reference sequence). CDR3 in DNA: TGTGCCAGCAGCCAAGGGGGAGGGGGGATTGGCAATCAGCCCCAGCATTTT. Its translation: CASSQGGGGIGNQPQHF.

V gene TRBV5-1 combines with J gene TRBJ2-2; 11 positions agree with TRBD2. Unmatched junction bases numbered 5, after V lost 6 bases and J lost 1 base. Germline V gene sequence: CDR1 SGHRS, CDR2 YFSETQ. The CDR3 loop spans 16 amino acids. CDR3 DNA sequence: TGCGCCAGCACCTTTGGACTAGCGGGGAACACCGGGGAGCTGTTTTTT. It encodes CASTFGLAGNTGELFF.

The chain uses TRBV27 and TRBJ1-2; 8 bases are a match to TRBD1. Per the germline V gene, CDR1 is MNHEY and CDR2 is SMNVEV (reference sequence). V was pared by 4 bases and J by 4 bases, with 11 bases of the junction left unmatched. This CDR3 has 16 residues. The CDR3 DNA sequence: TGTGCCAGCAGTTCGGACAGGGTCGGTTCCCTCTATGGCTACACCTTC. It is translated as CASSSDRVGSLYGYTF.

V gene TRBV2 combines with J gene TRBJ1-2; tentative D call: TRBD1 (5 bases). Trimming shortened V by 6 bases and J by 4 bases, and 18 bases separated the two germline ends. This CDR3 is 15 amino acids long. Germline CDR1 is SNHLY and CDR2 is FYNNEI. CDR3 in DNA: TGTGCCAGCAGGGCCGCGGGGGGAGACTCCTATGGCTACACCTTC. It specifies CASRAAGGDSYGYTF.

The chain joins TRBV2 to TRBJ1-2; D gene ambiguous. CDR1 SNHLY and CDR2 FYNNEI come from the germline V gene. CDR3 length equals 13 residues. V shed 4 bases and J shed 6 bases, with 12 bases lying between them. The CDR3 DNA reads TGTGCCAGCAGTGGGGAGGGTAGGAATGGCTACACCTTC. Encoded protein: CASSGEGRNGYTF.

The chain links TRBV6-5 to TRBJ1-1, with 9 bases that match TRBD1. The V segment lost 2 bases and the J segment 14 bases; nucleotides outside the gene matches: 9. Germline CDR1 reads MNHEY; CDR2 reads SVGAGI. The length of the CDR3 is 13 residues. The CDR3 DNA is TGTGCCAGCAGTTACCAGGGACAGGGATTACGATTCTTT. Residues: CASSYQGQGLRFF.

This chain joins TRBV6-5 and TRBJ1-1; D remains ambiguous. Per germline, CDR1 MNHEY and CDR2 SVGAGI. The V gene lost 2 bases and the J gene lost 0 bases, with 4 bases spanning the gap. The CDR3 has 13 amino acids. The CDR3 nucleotides are TGTGCCAGCAGTTACAGCATGAACACTGAAGCTTTCTTT. This sequence encodes CASSYSMNTEAFF.

This clone appeared a single time. The rearrangement uses TRBV6-5 and TRBJ1-4, with TRBD1 matching 7 bases. Germline loops: CDR1 MNHEY, CDR2 SVGAGI. V lost 6 bases and J lost 5; bases outside the gene matches: 6. This CDR3 has 14 amino acids. CDR3: CASRTGLGNEKLFF. The CDR3 DNA sequence: TGTGCCAGCAGGACAGGGTTAGGAAATGAAAAACTGTTTTTT.

The J gene is TRBJ1-6, the V gene TRBV19, with TRBD1 matching 7 bases. CDR3 length: 15 residues. The trim removed 7 bases at V and 3 bases at J, leaving 6 bases unmatched. Germline loops: CDR1 LNHDA, CDR2 SQIVND (reference sequence). CDR3 coding DNA: TGTGCCAGTACCAACGACAGGGACTATAATTCACCCCTCCACTTT. Translated: CASTNDRDYNSPLHF.

The J gene is TRBJ1-1, the V gene TRBV5-4, with D perhaps TRBD1 (6 bases). Germline loops: CDR1 SGHNT, CDR2 YYREEE (reference sequence). This CDR3 contains 16 residues. Between the trimmed V and J ends, which lost 2 bases and 4 bases, there was a span of 18 bases. CDR3 DNA sequence: TGTGCCAGCAGCTTAGGACCTGCAGGGGCCGTCACTGAAGCTTTCTTT. It translates to CASSLGPAGAVTEAFF.